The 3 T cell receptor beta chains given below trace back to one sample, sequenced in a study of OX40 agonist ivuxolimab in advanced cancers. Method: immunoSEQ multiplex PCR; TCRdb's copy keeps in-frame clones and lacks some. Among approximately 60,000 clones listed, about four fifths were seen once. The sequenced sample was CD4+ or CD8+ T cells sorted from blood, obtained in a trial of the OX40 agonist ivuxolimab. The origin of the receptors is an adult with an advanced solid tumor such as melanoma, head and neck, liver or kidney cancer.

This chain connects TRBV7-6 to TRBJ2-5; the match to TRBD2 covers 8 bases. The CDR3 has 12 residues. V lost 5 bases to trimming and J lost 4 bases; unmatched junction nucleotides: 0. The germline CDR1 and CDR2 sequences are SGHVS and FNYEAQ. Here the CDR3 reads CASSREGETQYF. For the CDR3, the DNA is TGTGCCAGCAGCCGGGAGGGAGAGACCCAGTACTTC.

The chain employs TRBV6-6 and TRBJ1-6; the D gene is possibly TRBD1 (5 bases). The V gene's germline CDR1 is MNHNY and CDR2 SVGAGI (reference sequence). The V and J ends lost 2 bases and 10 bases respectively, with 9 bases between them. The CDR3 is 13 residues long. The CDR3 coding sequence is TGTGCCAGCAGTTACAGGGGAGACTCACCCCTCCACTTT. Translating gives CASSYRGDSPLHF.

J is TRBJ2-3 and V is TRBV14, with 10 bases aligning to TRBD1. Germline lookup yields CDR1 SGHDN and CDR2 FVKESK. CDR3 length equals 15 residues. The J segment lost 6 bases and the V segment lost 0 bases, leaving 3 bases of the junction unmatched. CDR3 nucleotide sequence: TGTGCCAGCAGCCAAGAGTGGACAGGGGGGGATACGCAGTATTTT. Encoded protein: CASSQEWTGGDTQYF.